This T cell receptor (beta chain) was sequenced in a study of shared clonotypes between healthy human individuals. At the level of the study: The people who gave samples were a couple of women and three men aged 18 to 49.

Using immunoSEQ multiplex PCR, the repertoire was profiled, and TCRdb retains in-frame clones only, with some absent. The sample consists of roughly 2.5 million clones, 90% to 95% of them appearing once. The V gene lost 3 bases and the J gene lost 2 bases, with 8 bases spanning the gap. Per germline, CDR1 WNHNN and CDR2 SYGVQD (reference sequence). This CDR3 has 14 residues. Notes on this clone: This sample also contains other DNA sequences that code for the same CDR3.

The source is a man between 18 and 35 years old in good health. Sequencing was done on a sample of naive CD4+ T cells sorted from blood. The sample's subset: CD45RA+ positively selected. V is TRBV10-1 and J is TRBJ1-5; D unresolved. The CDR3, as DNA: TGCGCCAGCAGTGAAGGTCCAGGCAATCAGCCCCAGCATTTT. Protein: CASSEGPGNQPQHF.